This TCR beta chain was sequenced during a study of T cell responses to AZD1222 COVID-19 vaccine. Data came from immunoSEQ multiplex PCR; TCRdb stores just in-frame clones and leaves some out. The top ten clones hold approximately 0.9% of a sample with 150,000 or so clones, about 92% of them seen once. Findings and limits, study-wide: With two AZD1222 doses given, Spike-specific TCR breadth and depth both rose. Sampling that yielded the repertoires occurred only after the peak T cell response. White British ancestry dominated among donors, who included more females, and clonal diversity was possibly underestimated.

There are 15 residues in the CDR3. Between the trimmed V and J ends, which lost 4 bases and 0 bases, there was a span of 13 bases. Germline V gene lookup returns CDR1 SGHNT and CDR2 YYREEE (reference sequence). Worth noting for this clone: Its antigen is not identified.

The chain uses TRBV5-4 and TRBJ1-1; D perhaps matches TRBD1 (5 bases). Sequencing was performed on peripheral blood, taken on day 0 of MenACWY control vaccination. The sequence was collected from an adult in good health. The chain's CDR3 is CASSVATGVNTEAFF. CDR3 sequence (DNA): TGTGCCAGCAGCGTTGCAACAGGCGTGAACACTGAAGCTTTCTTT.